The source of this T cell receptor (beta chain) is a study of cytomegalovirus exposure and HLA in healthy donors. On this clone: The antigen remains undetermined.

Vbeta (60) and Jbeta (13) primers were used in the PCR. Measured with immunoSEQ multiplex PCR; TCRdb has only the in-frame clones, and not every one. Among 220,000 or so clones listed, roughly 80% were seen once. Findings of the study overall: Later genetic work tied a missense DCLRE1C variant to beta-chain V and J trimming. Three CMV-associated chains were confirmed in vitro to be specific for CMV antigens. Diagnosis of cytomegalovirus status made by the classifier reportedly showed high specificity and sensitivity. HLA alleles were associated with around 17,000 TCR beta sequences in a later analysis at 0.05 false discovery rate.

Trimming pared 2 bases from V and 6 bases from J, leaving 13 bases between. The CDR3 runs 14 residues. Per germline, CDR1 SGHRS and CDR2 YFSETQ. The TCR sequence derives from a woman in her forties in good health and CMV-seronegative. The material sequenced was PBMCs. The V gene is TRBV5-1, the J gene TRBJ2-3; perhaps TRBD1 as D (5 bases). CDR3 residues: CASSFGQGRDTQYF. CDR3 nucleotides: TGCGCCAGCAGCTTTGGGCAGGGTAGGGATACGCAGTATTTT. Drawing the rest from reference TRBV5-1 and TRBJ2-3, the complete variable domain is KAGVTQTPRYLIKTRGQQVTLSCSPISGHRSVSWYQQTPGQGLQFLFEYFSETQRNKGNFPGRFSGRQFSNSRSEMNVSTLELGDSALYLCASSFGQGRDTQYFGPGTRLTVL.